This T cell receptor (beta chain) was identified in a study of blood T cell repertoires in COVID-19. Study-wide context: PBMCs, B-cell-depleted T cells, or T cells provided the cDNA or gDNA that made up the material.

Per the original methods: The authors estimated nucleated cell counts from reference gene primer amplification. Sequencing used immunoSEQ multiplex PCR; TCRdb keeps in-frame clones, though not all of them. V, J and clone size were drawn from that table, and D and trimming were deduced from the DNA. The data hold approximately 330,000 clones, with approximately 88% observed a single time. A Seattle source enrolled patients during active infection and followed them longitudinally. The sequencing sample was made of peripheral blood. This clonotype originated in a man under 40 with COVID-19, enrolled during active disease.

The CDR3 DNA is TGTGCCAGTAGTCACATTACAGGGGGCTCCTACAATGAGCAGTTCTTC. Protein sequence: CASSHITGGSYNEQFF. The V gene is TRBV19, the J gene TRBJ2-1; TRBD1 aligns across 8 bases. Germline V gene lookup returns CDR1 LNHDA and CDR2 SQIVND (reference sequence). Trimming took 5 bases from V and 0 from J; bases not matched to a gene: 6. CDR3 length: 16 residues.